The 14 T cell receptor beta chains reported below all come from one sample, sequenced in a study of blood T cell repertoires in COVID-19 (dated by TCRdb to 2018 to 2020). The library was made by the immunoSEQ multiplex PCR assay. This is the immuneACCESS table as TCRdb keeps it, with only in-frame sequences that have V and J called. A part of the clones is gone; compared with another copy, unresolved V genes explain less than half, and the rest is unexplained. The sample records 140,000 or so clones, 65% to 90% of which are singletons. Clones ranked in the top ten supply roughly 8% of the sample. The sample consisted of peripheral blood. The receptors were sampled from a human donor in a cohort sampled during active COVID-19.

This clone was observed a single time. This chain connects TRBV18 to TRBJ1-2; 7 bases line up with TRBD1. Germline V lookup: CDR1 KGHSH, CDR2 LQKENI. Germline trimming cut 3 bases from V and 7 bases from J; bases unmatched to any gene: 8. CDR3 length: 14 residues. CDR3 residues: CASSPSDRRGGYTF. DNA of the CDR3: TGTGCCAGCTCACCGTCGGACAGGAGGGGTGGCTACACCTTC. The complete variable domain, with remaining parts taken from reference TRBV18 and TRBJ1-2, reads NAGVMQNPRHLVRRRGQEARLRCSPMKGHSHVYWYRQLPEEGLKFMVYLQKENIIDESGMPKERFSAEFPKEGPSILRIQQVVRGDSAAYFCASSPSDRRGGYTFGSGTRLTVV.

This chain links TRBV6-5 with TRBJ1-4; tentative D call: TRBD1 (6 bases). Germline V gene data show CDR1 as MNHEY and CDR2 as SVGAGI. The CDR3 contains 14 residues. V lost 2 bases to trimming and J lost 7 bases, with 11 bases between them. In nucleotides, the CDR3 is TGTGCCAGCAGTTACGAAGGGGGAGCTGAAAAACTGTTTTTT. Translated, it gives CASSYEGGAEKLFF.

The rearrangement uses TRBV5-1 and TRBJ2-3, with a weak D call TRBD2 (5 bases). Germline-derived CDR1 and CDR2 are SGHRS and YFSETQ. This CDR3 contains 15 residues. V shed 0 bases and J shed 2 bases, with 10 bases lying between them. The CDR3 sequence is CASSLVGGFTDTQYF. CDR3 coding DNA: TGCGCCAGCAGCTTGGTGGGCGGGTTCACAGATACGCAGTATTTT.

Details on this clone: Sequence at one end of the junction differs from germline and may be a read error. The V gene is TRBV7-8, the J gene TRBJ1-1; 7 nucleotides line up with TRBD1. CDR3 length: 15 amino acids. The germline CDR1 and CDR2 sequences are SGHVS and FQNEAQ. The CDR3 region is CASSLEDRLNTEAFF. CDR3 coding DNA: TGTGCCAGCAGCTTAGAGGACAGGTTGAATACTGAAGCTTTCTTT.

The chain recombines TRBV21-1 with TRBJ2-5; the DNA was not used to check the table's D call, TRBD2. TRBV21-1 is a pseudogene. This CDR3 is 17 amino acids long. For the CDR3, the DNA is TGTGCCAGCAGCAAAGGCGGACTAGTCTGCGTTACAGAGACCCAGTACTTC. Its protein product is CASSKGGLVCVTETQYF.

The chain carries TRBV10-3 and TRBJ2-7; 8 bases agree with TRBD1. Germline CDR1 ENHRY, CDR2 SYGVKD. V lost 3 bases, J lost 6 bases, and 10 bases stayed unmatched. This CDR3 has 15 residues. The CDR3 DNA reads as TGTGCCATCAGTGAAGGGGCAGGGGGCGTTACCGAGCAGTACTTC. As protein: CAISEGAGGVTEQYF.

The CDR3 protein is CSVWQAYEQYF. In nucleotides, the CDR3 is TGCAGCGTTTGGCAGGCCTACGAGCAGTACTTC. The J gene is TRBJ2-7, the V gene TRBV29-1; D remains ambiguous. V lost 5 bases, J lost 2 bases, and 7 bases lay in between. The germline CDR1 and CDR2 sequences are SQVTM and ANQGSEA. The CDR3 sequence is 11 residues long.

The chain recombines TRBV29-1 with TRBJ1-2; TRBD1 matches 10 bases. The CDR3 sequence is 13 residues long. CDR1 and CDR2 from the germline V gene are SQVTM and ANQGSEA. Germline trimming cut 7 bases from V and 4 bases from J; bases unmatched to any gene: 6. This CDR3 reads CSAGTGASYGYTF. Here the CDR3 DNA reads TGCAGCGCCGGGACAGGGGCTTCCTATGGCTACACCTTC. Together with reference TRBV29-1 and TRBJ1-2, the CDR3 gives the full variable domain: SAVISQKPSRDICQRGTSLTIQCQVDSQVTMMFWYRQQPGQSLTLIATANQGSEATYESGFVIDKFPISRPNLTFSTLTVSNMSPEDSSIYLCSAGTGASYGYTFGSGTRLTVV.

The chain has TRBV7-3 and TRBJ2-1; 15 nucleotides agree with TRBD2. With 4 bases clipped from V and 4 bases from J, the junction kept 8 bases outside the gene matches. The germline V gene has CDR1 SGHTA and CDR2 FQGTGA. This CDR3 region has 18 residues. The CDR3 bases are TGTGCCAGCAGCTCGAACCCCGGACTAGCGGGAGGGTACAATGAGCAGTTCTTC. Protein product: CASSSNPGLAGGYNEQFF.

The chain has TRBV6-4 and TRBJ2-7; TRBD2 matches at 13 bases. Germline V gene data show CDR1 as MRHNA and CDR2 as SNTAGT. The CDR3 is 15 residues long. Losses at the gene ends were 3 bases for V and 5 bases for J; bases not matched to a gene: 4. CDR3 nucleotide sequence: TGTGCCAGCAGTGAGTCAGGACTAGCGGGAGACGAGCAGTACTTC. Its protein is CASSESGLAGDEQYF.

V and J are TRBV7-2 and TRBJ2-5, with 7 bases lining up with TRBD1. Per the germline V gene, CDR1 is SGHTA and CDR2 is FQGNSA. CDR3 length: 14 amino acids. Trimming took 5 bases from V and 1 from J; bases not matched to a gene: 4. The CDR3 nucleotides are TGTGCCAGCAGCCCCGACAGGGCCCAAGAGACCCAGTACTTC. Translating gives CASSPDRAQETQYF.

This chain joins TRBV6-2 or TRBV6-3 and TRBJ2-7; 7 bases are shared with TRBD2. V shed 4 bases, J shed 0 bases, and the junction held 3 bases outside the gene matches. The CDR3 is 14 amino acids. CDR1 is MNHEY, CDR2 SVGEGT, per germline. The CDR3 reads CASSLWEGSYEQYF. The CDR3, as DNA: TGTGCCAGCAGTTTGTGGGAGGGCTCCTACGAGCAGTACTTC.

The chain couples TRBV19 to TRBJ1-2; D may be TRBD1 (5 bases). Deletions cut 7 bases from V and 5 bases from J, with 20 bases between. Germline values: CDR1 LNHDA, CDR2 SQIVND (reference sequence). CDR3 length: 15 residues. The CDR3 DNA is TGTGCCAGTAACGTTGAGGTTCGGACACCTTATGGCTACACCTTC. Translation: CASNVEVRTPYGYTF.

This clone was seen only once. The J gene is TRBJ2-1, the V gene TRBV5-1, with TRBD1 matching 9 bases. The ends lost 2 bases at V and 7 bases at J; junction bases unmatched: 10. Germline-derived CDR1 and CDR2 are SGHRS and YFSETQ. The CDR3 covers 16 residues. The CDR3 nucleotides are TGCGCCAGCAGCTTAAACAGGGGGCAAATTGTTAATGAGCAGTTCTTC. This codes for CASSLNRGQIVNEQFF.